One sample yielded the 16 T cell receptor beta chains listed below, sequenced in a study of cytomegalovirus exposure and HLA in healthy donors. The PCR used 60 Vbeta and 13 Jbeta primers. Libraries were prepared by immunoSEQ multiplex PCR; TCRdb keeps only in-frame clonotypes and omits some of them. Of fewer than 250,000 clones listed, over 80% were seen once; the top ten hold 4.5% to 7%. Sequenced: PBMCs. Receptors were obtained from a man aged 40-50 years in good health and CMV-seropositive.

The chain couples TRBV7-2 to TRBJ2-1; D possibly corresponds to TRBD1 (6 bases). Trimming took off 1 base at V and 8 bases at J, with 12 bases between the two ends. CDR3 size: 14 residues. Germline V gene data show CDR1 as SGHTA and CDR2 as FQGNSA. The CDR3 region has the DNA TGTGCCAGCAGCTTAGTAGACAGGAGAGATGAGCAGTTCTTC. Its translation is CASSLVDRRDEQFF.

DNA of the CDR3: TGTGCCAGCAGCCCTCGGGGTCCTAATGAAAAACTGTTTTTT. It codes for CASSPRGPNEKLFF. The gene calls are TRBV6-6 and TRBJ1-4; D not certain. Trimming removed 6 bases at V and 3 bases at J, with 11 bases between. Germline-derived CDR1 and CDR2 are MNHNY and SVGAGI (reference sequence). The CDR3 is made up of 14 amino acids.

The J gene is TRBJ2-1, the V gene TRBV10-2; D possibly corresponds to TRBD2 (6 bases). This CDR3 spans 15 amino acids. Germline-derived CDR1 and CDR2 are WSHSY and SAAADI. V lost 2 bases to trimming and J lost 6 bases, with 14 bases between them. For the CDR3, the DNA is TGCGCCAGCAGTGAGCCCGGGAGAGGTGGCAATGAGCAGTTCTTC. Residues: CASSEPGRGGNEQFF.

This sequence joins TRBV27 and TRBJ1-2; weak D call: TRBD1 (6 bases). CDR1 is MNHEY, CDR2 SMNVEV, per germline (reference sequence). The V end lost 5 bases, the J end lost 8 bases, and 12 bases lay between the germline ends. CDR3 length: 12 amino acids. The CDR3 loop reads CASSPGTSGYTF. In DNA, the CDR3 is TGTGCCAGCAGTCCAGGGACATCCGGCTACACCTTC.

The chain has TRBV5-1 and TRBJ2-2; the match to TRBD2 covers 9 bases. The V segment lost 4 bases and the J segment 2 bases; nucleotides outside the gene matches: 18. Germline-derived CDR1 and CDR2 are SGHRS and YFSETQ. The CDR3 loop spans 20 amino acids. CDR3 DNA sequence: TGCGCCAGCAGCCCAGCGCCTGGCGGGAGGGTTGGGGCTAACACCGGGGAGCTGTTTTTT. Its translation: CASSPAPGGRVGANTGELFF.

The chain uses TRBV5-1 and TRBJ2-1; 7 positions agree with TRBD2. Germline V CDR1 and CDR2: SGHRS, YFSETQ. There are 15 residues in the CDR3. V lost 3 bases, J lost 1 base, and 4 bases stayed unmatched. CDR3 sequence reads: CASSSTSVSYNEQFF. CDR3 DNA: TGCGCCAGCAGCTCCACTAGCGTGTCCTACAATGAGCAGTTCTTC.

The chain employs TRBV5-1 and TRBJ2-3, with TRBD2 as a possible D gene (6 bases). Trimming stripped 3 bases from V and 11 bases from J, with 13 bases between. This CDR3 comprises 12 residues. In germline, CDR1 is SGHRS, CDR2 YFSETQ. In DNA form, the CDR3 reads TGCGCCAGCAGCTGGGGGACGGAGGGGCAGTATTTT. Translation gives CASSWGTEGQYF. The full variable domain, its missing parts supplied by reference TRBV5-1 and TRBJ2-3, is KAGVTQTPRYLIKTRGQQVTLSCSPISGHRSVSWYQQTPGQGLQFLFEYFSETQRNKGNFPGRFSGRQFSNSRSEMNVSTLELGDSALYLCASSWGTEGQYFGPGTRLTVL.

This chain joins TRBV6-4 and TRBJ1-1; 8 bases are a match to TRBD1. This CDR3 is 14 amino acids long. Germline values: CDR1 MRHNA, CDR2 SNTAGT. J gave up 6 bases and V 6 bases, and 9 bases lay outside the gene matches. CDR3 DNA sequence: TGTGCCAGCAGCCGGACAGGGCTCATGGCTGAAGCTTTCTTT. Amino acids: CASSRTGLMAEAFF.

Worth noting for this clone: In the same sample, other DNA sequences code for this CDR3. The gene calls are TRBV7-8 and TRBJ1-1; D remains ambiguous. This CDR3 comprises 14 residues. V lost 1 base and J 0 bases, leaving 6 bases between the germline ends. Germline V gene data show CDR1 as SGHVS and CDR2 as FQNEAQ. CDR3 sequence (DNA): TGTGCCAGCAGCTTAGGAGGGATGAACACTGAAGCTTTCTTT. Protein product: CASSLGGMNTEAFF.

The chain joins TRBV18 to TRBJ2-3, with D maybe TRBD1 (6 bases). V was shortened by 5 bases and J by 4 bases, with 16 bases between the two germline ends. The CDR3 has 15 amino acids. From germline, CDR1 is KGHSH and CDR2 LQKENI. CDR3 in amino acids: CASSNRDEWPDTQYF. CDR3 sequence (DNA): TGTGCCAGCTCAAACAGGGACGAGTGGCCAGATACGCAGTATTTT.

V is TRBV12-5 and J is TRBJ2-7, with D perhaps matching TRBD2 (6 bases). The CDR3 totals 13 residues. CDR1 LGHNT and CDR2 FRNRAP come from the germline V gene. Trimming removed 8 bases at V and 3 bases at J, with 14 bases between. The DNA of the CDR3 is TGTGCTAGTTGCCCGGGAGATGGCTACGAGCAGTACTTC. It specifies CASCPGDGYEQYF.

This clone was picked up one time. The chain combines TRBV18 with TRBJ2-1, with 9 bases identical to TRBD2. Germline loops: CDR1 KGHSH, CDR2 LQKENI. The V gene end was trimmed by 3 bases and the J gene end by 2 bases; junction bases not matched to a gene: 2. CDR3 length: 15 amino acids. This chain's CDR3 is CASSPPSGTYNEQFF. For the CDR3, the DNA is TGTGCCAGCTCACCCCCTAGCGGGACCTACAATGAGCAGTTCTTC.

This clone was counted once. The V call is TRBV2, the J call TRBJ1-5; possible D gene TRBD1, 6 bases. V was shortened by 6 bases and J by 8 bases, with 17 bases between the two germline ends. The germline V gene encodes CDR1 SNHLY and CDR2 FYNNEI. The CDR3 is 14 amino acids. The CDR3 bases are TGTGCCAGCAGGGTACAGGGAGGGCTGGAGCCCCAGCATTTT. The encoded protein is CASRVQGGLEPQHF.

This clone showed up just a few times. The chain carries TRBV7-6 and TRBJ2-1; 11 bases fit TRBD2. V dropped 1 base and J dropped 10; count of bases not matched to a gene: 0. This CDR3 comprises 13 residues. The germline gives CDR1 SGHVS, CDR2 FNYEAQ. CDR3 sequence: CASSLGLAGEQFF. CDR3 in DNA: TGTGCCAGCAGCTTAGGACTAGCGGGGGAGCAGTTCTTC.

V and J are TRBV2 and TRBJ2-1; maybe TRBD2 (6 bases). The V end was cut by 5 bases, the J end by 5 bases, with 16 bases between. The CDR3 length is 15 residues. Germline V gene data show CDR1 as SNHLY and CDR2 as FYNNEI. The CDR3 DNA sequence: TGTGCCAGCAGTCCCCAAAGCGGGTCAGACAATGAGCAGTTCTTC. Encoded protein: CASSPQSGSDNEQFF.

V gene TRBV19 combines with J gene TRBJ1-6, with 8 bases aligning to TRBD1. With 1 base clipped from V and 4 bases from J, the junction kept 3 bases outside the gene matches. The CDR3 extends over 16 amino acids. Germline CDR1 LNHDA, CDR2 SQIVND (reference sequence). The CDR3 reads CASSIAGTGYNSPLHF. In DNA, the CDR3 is TGTGCCAGTAGTATAGCCGGGACAGGATATAATTCACCCCTCCACTTT. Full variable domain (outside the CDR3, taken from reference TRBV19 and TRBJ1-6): DGGITQSPKYLFRKEGQNVTLSCEQNLNHDAMYWYRQDPGQGLRLIYYSQIVNDFQKGDIAEGYSVSREKKESFPLTVTSAQKNPTAFYLCASSIAGTGYNSPLHFGNGTRLTVT.